Presented here are 11 T cell receptor beta chains from one specimen sequenced in a study of T cell responses to AZD1222 COVID-19 vaccine. The table came from immunoSEQ multiplex PCR; TCRdb's copy has only in-frame clones and leaves some out. The table lists about 100,000 clones, 85% to 90% of them singletons. Material: peripheral blood, obtained on day 0 of AZD1222 vaccination. The receptors derive from an adult in good health.

The rearrangement joins TRBV11-2 to TRBJ2-7; the match to TRBD2 covers 10 bases. Germline CDR1 and CDR2: SGHAT and FQNNGV. This CDR3 contains 16 residues. V shed 4 bases and J 3 bases; nucleotides not matched to a gene: 9. CDR3 loop: CASSSQIRTSGYEQYF. The DNA for the CDR3 is TGTGCCAGCAGCTCCCAAATCCGGACTAGCGGCTACGAGCAGTACTTC.

The chain combines TRBV10-3 with TRBJ2-7, with 10 bases identical to TRBD2. Germline values: CDR1 ENHRY, CDR2 SYGVKD. Losses at the gene ends were 3 bases for V and 4 bases for J; bases not matched to a gene: 6. CDR3 length: 15 residues. This CDR3 reads CAISDGSTSGYEQYF. DNA for the CDR3: TGTGCCATCAGTGACGGGTCGACTAGCGGGTACGAGCAGTACTTC.

The chain couples TRBV12-3 or TRBV12-4 to TRBJ2-3; 7 bases align to TRBD1. The CDR3 has 12 residues. V shed 5 bases, J shed 4 bases, and the junction held 0 bases outside the gene matches. For the CDR3, the DNA is TGTGCCAGCAGTGGGACAGCAGATACGCAGTATTTT. Protein product: CASSGTADTQYF.

The chain carries TRBV13 and TRBJ2-3, with 10 bases lining up with TRBD2. Trimming removed 4 bases from V and 4 bases from J; junction bases left unmatched: 14. The CDR3 spans 18 residues. Germline CDR1 PRHDT, CDR2 FYEKMQ (reference sequence). The CDR3 sequence is CASSSLLAGAGTPDTQYF. The CDR3 DNA is TGTGCCAGCAGCTCACTTCTAGCGGGAGCAGGGACCCCAGATACGCAGTATTTT.

J is TRBJ2-1 and V is TRBV5-1, with 7 bases aligning to TRBD1. Germline CDR1 reads SGHRS; CDR2 reads YFSETQ. CDR3 length: 16 amino acids. The V and J ends lost 4 bases and 1 base, in that order; junction bases with no gene match: 8. The chain's CDR3 is CASSLSRDRSYNEQFF. DNA for the CDR3: TGCGCCAGCAGCCTAAGCCGGGACAGATCCTACAATGAGCAGTTCTTC. Combining the CDR3 with reference TRBV5-1 and TRBJ2-1 gives the whole variable domain KAGVTQTPRYLIKTRGQQVTLSCSPISGHRSVSWYQQTPGQGLQFLFEYFSETQRNKGNFPGRFSGRQFSNSRSEMNVSTLELGDSALYLCASSLSRDRSYNEQFFGPGTRLTVL.

The count of this clone is one. Germline and junction disagree at one end, which may indicate a read error. The chain recombines TRBV3-1 (or the pseudogene TRBV3-2) with TRBJ1-2; D ambiguous. Germline V gene data show CDR1 as LGHDT and CDR2 as YNNKEL (reference sequence). The CDR3 loop spans 11 amino acids. The CDR3 nucleotides read TGTGCCAGCAGCCAAGAAGGGCACCTATCCTTC. Translating gives CASSQEGHLSF.

This chain links TRBV3-1 (or the pseudogene TRBV3-2) with TRBJ2-7; no clear D gene. The CDR3 covers 16 residues. From germline, CDR1 is LGHDT and CDR2 YNNKEL (reference sequence). V lost 1 base and J lost 4, with 17 bases in between. This CDR3 is CASSQVFRDTSYEQYF. The CDR3 DNA sequence: TGTGCCAGCAGCCAAGTGTTTCGTGACACAAGTTACGAGCAGTACTTC.

This sequence joins TRBV2 and TRBJ1-3, with TRBD1 as a possible D gene (5 bases). The ends were cut back, 6 bases at V and 1 base at J, with 19 bases in the middle. Germline CDR1 reads SNHLY; CDR2 reads FYNNEI. There are 17 residues in the CDR3. In nucleotides, the CDR3 is TGTGCCAGCAGGGGACGCCCCACTGAGCCTTCTGGAAACACCATATATTTT. Translation: CASRGRPTEPSGNTIYF. The full variable domain, with the rest looked up from reference TRBV2 and TRBJ1-3, is EPEVTQTPSHQVTQMGQEVILRCVPISNHLYFYWYRQILGQKVEFLVSFYNNEISEKSEIFDDQFSVERPDGSNFTLKIRSTKLEDSAMYFCASRGRPTEPSGNTIYFGEGSWLTVV.

J is TRBJ2-3 and V is TRBV4-1; 8 nucleotides agree with TRBD2. The CDR3 runs 19 residues. V shed 0 bases, J shed 1 base, and the junction held 12 bases outside the gene matches. Germline V lookup: CDR1 MGHRA, CDR2 YSYEKL. Here the CDR3 reads CASSQDWVVVTSGTDTQYF. CDR3 DNA: TGCGCCAGCAGCCAAGATTGGGTGGTGGTGACTAGCGGCACAGATACGCAGTATTTT.

The chain uses TRBV5-1 and TRBJ1-1; no firm D call. The CDR3 covers 14 residues. Germline-derived CDR1 and CDR2 are SGHRS and YFSETQ. V was clipped by 4 bases and J by 1 base, with 11 bases between them. As DNA, the CDR3 is TGCGCCAGCAGCCCGTTGGCGCCGAACACTGAAGCTTTCTTT. Residues: CASSPLAPNTEAFF.

The chain links TRBV4-1 to TRBJ2-7; 12 bases match TRBD2. The CDR3 consists of 15 residues. V lost 6 bases and J lost 5; bases outside the gene matches: 8. CDR1 and CDR2 from the germline V gene are MGHRA and YSYEKL. The DNA for the CDR3 is TGCGCCAGCAGTCCATCTAGCGGGAGGGCCGACGAGCAGTACTTC. Its protein is CASSPSSGRADEQYF.